There are a few counts of the clone carrying this T cell receptor (beta chain). The table came from immunoSEQ multiplex PCR; TCRdb's copy has only in-frame clones and leaves some out. This table holds roughly 11,000 clones, roughly three quarters found once. Per germline, CDR1 LNHDA and CDR2 SQIVND (reference sequence). The CDR3 extends over 14 amino acids. The V gene lost 7 bases and the J gene lost 0 bases, with 10 bases spanning the gap. These data belong to a study of OX40 agonist ivuxolimab in advanced cancers. Autoimmune disease history or systemic immunosuppression led to patients being barred.

The specimen was CD4+ or CD8+ T cells sorted from blood, collected in a trial of the OX40 agonist ivuxolimab. The TCR sequence derives from an adult with an advanced solid tumor such as melanoma, head and neck, liver or kidney cancer. The chain recombines TRBV19 with TRBJ1-3; D unresolved. CDR3 in DNA: TGTGCCAGTAATGAAGGATACTCTGGAAACACCATATATTTT. As protein: CASNEGYSGNTIYF.